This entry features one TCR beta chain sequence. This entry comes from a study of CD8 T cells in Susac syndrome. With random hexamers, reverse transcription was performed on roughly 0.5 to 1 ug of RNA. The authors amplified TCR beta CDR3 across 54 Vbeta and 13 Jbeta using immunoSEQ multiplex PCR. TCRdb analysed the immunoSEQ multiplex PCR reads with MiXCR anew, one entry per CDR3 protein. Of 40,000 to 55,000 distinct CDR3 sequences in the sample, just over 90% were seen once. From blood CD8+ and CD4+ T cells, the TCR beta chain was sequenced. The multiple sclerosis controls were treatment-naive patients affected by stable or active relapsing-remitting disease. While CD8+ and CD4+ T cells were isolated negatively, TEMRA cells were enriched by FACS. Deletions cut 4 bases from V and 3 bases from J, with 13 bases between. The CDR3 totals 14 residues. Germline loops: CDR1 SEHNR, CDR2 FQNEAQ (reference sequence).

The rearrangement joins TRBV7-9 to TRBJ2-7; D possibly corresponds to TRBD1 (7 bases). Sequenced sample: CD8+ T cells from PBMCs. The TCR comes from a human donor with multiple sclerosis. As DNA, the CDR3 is TGTGCCAGCAGCTCGGGGGACAGCAGCTACGAGCAGTACTTC. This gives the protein CASSSGDSSYEQYF.